This T cell receptor (beta chain) was sequenced in a study of Graves' ophthalmopathy and Graves' hyperthyroidism. TCR beta CDR3 amplification used RNA transcripts. First-round RT-PCR employed HTBI primers, with a second-round multiplex PCR after it. TCRdb processed the multiplex PCR reads anew with MiXCR; each CDR3 protein has one entry. The sample lists 650,000 to 900,000 distinct CDR3 sequences, roughly 40% occurring once. This CDR3 is 15 amino acids long. Trimming stripped 2 bases from V and 1 base from J, with 11 bases between. CDR1 and CDR2 (germline): MNHNS, SASEGT. The specimen sequenced was peripheral blood. The sequence came from an adult man with Graves' ophthalmopathy. J is TRBJ2-5 and V is TRBV6-1; D gene uncertain. CDR3 DNA: TGTGCCAGCAGTGAACAACGAGGAGCCCAAGAGACCCAGTACTTC. Its protein product is CASSEQRGAQETQYF.